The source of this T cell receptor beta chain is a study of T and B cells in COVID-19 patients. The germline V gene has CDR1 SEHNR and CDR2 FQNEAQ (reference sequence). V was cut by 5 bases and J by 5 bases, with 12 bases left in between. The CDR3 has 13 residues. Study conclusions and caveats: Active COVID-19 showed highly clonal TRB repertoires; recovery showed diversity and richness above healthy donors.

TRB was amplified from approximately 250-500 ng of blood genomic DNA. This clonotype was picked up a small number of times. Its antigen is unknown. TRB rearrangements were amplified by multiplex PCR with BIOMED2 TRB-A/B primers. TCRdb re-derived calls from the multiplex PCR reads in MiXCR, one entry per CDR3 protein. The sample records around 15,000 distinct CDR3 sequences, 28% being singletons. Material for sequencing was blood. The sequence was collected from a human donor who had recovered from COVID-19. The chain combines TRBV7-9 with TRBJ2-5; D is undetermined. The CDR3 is CASSPHLVETQYF. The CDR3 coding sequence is TGTGCCAGCAGCCCGCATCTAGTGGAGACCCAGTACTTC. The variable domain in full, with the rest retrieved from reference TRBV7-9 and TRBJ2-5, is DTGVSQNPRHKITKRGQNVTFRCDPISEHNRLYWYRQTLGQGPEFLTYFQNEAQLEKSRLLSDRFSAERPKGSFSTLEIQRTEQGDSAMYLCASSPHLVETQYFGPGTRLLVL.